What follows are 22 T cell receptor beta chains derived from one specimen sequenced in a study of cytotoxic CD8 clonotypes in ibrutinib-treated CLL. The data were produced by immunoSEQ multiplex PCR, yet TCRdb's version contains in-frame clones alone and is incomplete. The sample contains 150,000 to 200,000 clones, 70% to 90% of which appear only once. Material: PBMCs, obtained at disease progression, from a patient treated with ibrutinib. Source of these receptors: a human donor with chronic lymphocytic leukemia.

The V gene is TRBV11-2, the J gene TRBJ2-5, with D perhaps matching TRBD2 (6 bases). The CDR3 totals 15 residues. Trimming removed 4 bases at V and 5 bases at J, with 17 bases between. Germline V lookup: CDR1 SGHAT, CDR2 FQNNGV. CDR3 DNA sequence: TGTGCCAGCAGCTCATCCGGGGGAGAGTCGGAGACCCAGTACTTC. Protein: CASSSSGGESETQYF.

J is TRBJ2-1 and V is TRBV19; 7 bases map to TRBD1. This CDR3 spans 14 amino acids. CDR1 is LNHDA and CDR2 is SQIVND in the germline V gene (reference sequence). V lost 3 bases, J lost 3 bases, and 2 bases stayed unmatched. DNA of the CDR3: TGTGCCAGTAGTATCCGGGACAGCTACAATGAGCAGTTCTTC. Its translation is CASSIRDSYNEQFF.

CDR3 nucleotide sequence: TGTGCTAGTGGTTTACCTAGCGGAGCGAACACCGGGGAGCTGTTTTTT. Its protein product is CASGLPSGANTGELFF. This sequence joins TRBV12-5 and TRBJ2-2, with 7 bases aligning to TRBD2. CDR3 length: 16 amino acids. V dropped 3 bases and J dropped 0; count of bases not matched to a gene: 4. Germline CDR1 reads LGHNT; CDR2 reads FRNRAP. The full variable domain, in which reference TRBV12-5 and TRBJ2-2 provide the parts outside the CDR3, is DARVTQTPRHKVTEMGQEVTMRCQPILGHNTVFWYRQTMMQGLELLAYFRNRAPLDDSGMPKDRFSAEMPDATLATLKIQPSEPRDSAVYFCASGLPSGANTGELFFGEGSRLTVL.

This clone showed up just a few times. This chain joins TRBV4-1 and TRBJ2-5, with unresolved D. This CDR3 has 13 residues. The V gene lost 3 bases and the J gene lost 5 bases, with 10 bases spanning the gap. Germline lookup yields CDR1 MGHRA and CDR2 YSYEKL. This CDR3 reads CASSHPGSETQYF. As DNA, the CDR3 is TGCGCCAGCAGCCACCCCGGTAGTGAGACCCAGTACTTC.

The rearrangement joins TRBV9 to TRBJ1-3; 7 nucleotides align to TRBD1. The CDR3 consists of 13 residues. The J segment lost 4 bases and the V segment lost 3 bases, leaving 1 base of the junction unmatched. CDR1 is SGDLS, CDR2 YYNGEE, per germline. The CDR3 DNA reads as TGTGCCAGCAGCGCACAGGGGGGAAACACCATATATTTT. This gives the protein CASSAQGGNTIYF. Using reference TRBV9 and TRBJ1-3 for the parts outside the CDR3, the full variable domain is DSGVTQTPKHLITATGQRVTLRCSPRSGDLSVYWYQQSLDQGLQFLIQYYNGEERAKGNILERFSAQQFPDLHSELNLSSLELGDSALYFCASSAQGGNTIYFGEGSWLTVV.

The gene calls are TRBV19 and TRBJ2-3; D is unclear. The CDR3 extends over 13 amino acids. CDR1 and CDR2 (germline): LNHDA, SQIVND (reference sequence). With 7 bases removed from V and 8 bases from J, the gap between germline ends came to 16 bases. The CDR3 protein is CASTLTRLGTQYF. CDR3 sequence (DNA): TGTGCCAGTACCTTGACCCGGCTTGGTACGCAGTATTTT.

The chain combines TRBV6-5 with TRBJ1-1; D gene uncertain. V lost 4 bases and J 5 bases, leaving 14 bases between the germline ends. The CDR3 runs 14 residues. From germline, CDR1 is MNHEY and CDR2 SVGAGI. CDR3 region: CASSFRSSRTEAFF. In nucleotides, the CDR3 is TGTGCCAGCAGTTTCAGATCCTCGAGGACTGAAGCTTTCTTT.

The chain combines TRBV28 with TRBJ2-7, with D perhaps matching TRBD2 (7 bases). The CDR3 runs 14 residues. Germline CDR1 reads MDHEN; CDR2 reads SYDVKM. Trimming removed 6 bases at V and 3 bases at J, with 15 bases between. In nucleotides, the CDR3 is TGTGCCAGCAGCCCTTTAGGGGGGGGCTACGAGCAGTACTTC. Protein sequence: CASSPLGGGYEQYF.

The chain joins TRBV18 to TRBJ1-4; D gene ambiguous. V was clipped by 3 bases and J by 8 bases, with 10 bases between them. CDR3 length: 13 residues. Germline values: CDR1 KGHSH, CDR2 LQKENI. CDR3 nucleotide sequence: TGTGCCAGCTCACCTGCGATTTGGGAAAAACTGTTTTTT. As protein: CASSPAIWEKLFF.

The V call is TRBV5-6, the J call TRBJ2-7; TRBD1 matches 8 bases. Per the germline V gene, CDR1 is SGHDT and CDR2 is YYEEEE. The CDR3 covers 17 residues. After removal of 0 bases from V and 4 bases from J, the junction contained 12 bases not matched to a gene. The CDR3 loop reads CASSLEALRNRGYEQYF. The DNA for the CDR3 is TGTGCCAGCAGCTTGGAGGCGTTACGGAACAGGGGGTACGAGCAGTACTTC.

J is TRBJ1-2 and V is TRBV27, with 7 bases fitting TRBD1. After removal of 5 bases from V and 3 bases from J, the junction contained 3 bases not matched to a gene. The CDR3 is 13 residues long. Germline CDR1 reads MNHEY; CDR2 reads SMNVEV (reference sequence). Here the CDR3 reads CASSLTGDYGYTF. The CDR3 DNA reads as TGTGCCAGCAGTCTCACAGGGGACTATGGCTACACCTTC.

The rearrangement links TRBV15 to TRBJ2-4; 8 bases agree with TRBD2. CDR1 is LNHNV, CDR2 YYDKDF, per germline (reference sequence). Germline trimming cut 5 bases from V and 5 bases from J; bases unmatched to any gene: 14. The CDR3 is 17 amino acids. The CDR3 DNA is TGTGCCACCAGCGATACTCTAGCGGGCCCCCCCCAAAACATTCAGTACTTC. Protein: CATSDTLAGPPQNIQYF.

This clone was detected once. This chain uses TRBV7-9 with TRBJ2-1; D not certain. Trimming took 2 bases from V and 8 from J, leaving 7 bases between them. Per germline, CDR1 SEHNR and CDR2 FQNEAQ (reference sequence). There are 12 residues in the CDR3. The CDR3 loop reads CASSLSPDEQFF. CDR3 DNA: TGTGCCAGCAGCTTAAGTCCCGATGAGCAGTTCTTC.

The V call is TRBV11-3, the J call TRBJ1-2; 8 bases align to TRBD1. The CDR3 consists of 14 residues. V lost 2 bases, J lost 4 bases, and 3 bases stayed unmatched. Germline loops: CDR1 SGHNT, CDR2 YENEEA. The CDR3 DNA is TGTGCCAGCAGCTTACAAGGACAGGGCTATGGCTACACCTTC. It is translated as CASSLQGQGYGYTF.

The chain combines TRBV4-1 with TRBJ2-7; no reliable D call. The V and J ends lost 0 bases and 2 bases respectively, with 8 bases between them. This CDR3 has 14 residues. Germline CDR1 reads MGHRA; CDR2 reads YSYEKL. CDR3 residues: CASSQDLSAYEQYF. DNA for the CDR3: TGCGCCAGCAGCCAAGATCTGAGCGCCTACGAGCAGTACTTC.

The J gene is TRBJ2-2, the V gene TRBV29-1, with 9 bases identical to TRBD1. Trimming took 8 bases from V and 6 from J; bases not matched to a gene: 4. The CDR3 loop spans 12 amino acids. Germline CDR1 is SQVTM and CDR2 is ANQGSEA. CDR3 DNA sequence: TGCAGCATTTACAGGGGGCCCGGGGAGCTGTTTTTT. Its protein is CSIYRGPGELFF.

The chain has TRBV7-3 and TRBJ2-7; 9 nucleotides agree with TRBD1. In germline, CDR1 is SGHTA, CDR2 FQGTGA. This CDR3 spans 15 amino acids. V shed 5 bases, J shed 1 base, and the junction held 6 bases outside the gene matches. CDR3: CASSTPGTGSYEQYF. CDR3 nucleotides: TGTGCCAGCAGCACACCCGGGACAGGGTCCTACGAGCAGTACTTC.

The gene calls are TRBV7-2 and TRBJ2-2, with D hard to call. The CDR3 consists of 12 residues. V was pared by 0 bases and J by 6 bases, with 2 bases between. CDR1 and CDR2 (germline): SGHTA, FQGNSA. As DNA, the CDR3 is TGTGCCAGCAGCTTAGCCCCCGGGGAGCTGTTTTTT. Encoded protein: CASSLAPGELFF.

This sequence joins TRBV6-1 and TRBJ2-2; D gene uncertain. This CDR3 contains 14 residues. Trimming shortened V by 4 bases and J by 2 bases, and 8 bases separated the two germline ends. Germline CDR1 is MNHNS and CDR2 is SASEGT. CDR3 sequence (DNA): TGTGCCAGCAGTGGAACTTATAACACCGGGGAGCTGTTTTTT. As protein: CASSGTYNTGELFF.

The DNA of the CDR3 is TGCGCCAGCAGTCAATTGCCTATCGTTTTCCCACTTGGGCAGTCCTCCTACGAGCAGTACTTC. Its translation is CASSQLPIVFPLGQSSYEQYF. The rearrangement links TRBV23-1 to TRBJ2-7, with unresolved D. TRBV23-1 has ORF status, its function being uncertain. V was clipped by 1 base and J by 0 bases, with 28 bases between them. The CDR3 runs to 21 residues.

This CDR3 is CASSKTENYGYTF. In nucleotides, the CDR3 is TGTGCCAGCTCCAAGACAGAGAACTATGGCTACACCTTC. The V and J genes are TRBV18 and TRBJ1-2; a weak D match, TRBD1 (5 bases). CDR1 is KGHSH, CDR2 LQKENI, per germline. Trimming removed 6 bases at V and 2 bases at J, with 10 bases between. The CDR3 runs to 13 residues.

V is TRBV4-3 and J is TRBJ2-7; D is undetermined. Germline loops: CDR1 LGHNA, CDR2 YSLEER. This CDR3 has 16 amino acids. V lost 0 bases and J 2 bases, leaving 14 bases between the germline ends. Written as DNA, the CDR3 is TGCGCCAGCAGCCAAGATGCCTACCCGAGCCCCTACGAGCAGTACTTC. It encodes CASSQDAYPSPYEQYF.